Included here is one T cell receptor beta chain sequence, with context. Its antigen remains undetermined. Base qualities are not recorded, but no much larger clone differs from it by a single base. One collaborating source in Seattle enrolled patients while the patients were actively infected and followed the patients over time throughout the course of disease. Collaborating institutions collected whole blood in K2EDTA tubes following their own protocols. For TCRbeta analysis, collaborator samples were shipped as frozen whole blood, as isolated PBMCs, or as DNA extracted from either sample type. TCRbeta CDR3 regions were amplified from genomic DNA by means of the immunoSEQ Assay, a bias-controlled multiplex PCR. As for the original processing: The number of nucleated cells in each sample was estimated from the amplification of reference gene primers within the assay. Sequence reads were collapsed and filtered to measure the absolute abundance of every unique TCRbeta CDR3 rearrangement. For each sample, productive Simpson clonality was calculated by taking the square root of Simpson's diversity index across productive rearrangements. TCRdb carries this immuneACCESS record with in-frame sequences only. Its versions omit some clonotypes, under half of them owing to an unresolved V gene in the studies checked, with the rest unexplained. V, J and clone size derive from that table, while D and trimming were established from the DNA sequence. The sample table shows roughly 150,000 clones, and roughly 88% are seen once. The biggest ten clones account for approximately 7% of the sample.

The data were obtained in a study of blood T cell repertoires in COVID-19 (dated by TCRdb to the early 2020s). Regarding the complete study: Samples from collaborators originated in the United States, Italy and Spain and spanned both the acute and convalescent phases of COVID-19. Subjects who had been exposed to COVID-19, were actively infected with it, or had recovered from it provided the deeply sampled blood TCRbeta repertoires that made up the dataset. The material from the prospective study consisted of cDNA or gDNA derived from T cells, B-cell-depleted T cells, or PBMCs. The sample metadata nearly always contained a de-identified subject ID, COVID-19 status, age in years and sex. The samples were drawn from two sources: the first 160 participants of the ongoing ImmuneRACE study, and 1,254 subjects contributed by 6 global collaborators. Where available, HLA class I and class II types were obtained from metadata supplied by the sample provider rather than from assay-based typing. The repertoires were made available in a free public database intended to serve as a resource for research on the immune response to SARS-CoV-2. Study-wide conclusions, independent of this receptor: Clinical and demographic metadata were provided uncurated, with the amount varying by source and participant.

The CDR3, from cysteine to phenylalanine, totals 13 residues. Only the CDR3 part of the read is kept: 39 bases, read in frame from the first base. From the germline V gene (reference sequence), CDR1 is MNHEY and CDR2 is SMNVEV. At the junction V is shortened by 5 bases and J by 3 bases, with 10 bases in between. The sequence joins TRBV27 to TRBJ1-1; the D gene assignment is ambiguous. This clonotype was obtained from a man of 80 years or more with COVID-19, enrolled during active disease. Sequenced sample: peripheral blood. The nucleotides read TGTGCCAGCAGTCGGGATCGCGACACTGAAGCTTTCTTT. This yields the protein CASSRDRDTEAFF.